A selection of T cell receptor beta chains follows, all from one sample in a study of T cell responses to AZD1222 COVID-19 vaccine. Using immunoSEQ multiplex PCR, the repertoire was profiled, and TCRdb retains in-frame clones only, with some absent. The sample lists over 150,000 clones, approximately 92% occurring once. The sequences come from peripheral blood, collected on day 0 of AZD1222 vaccination. The receptor source for this set is an adult in good health. Each CDR3 is given with its conserved first and last residue. Each record gives: clone size, V gene, J gene, D gene, CDR3 DNA, CDR3 protein. The D gene is left open where the match is weak. Clone size is not always given. Where it is, it says once, few, many or a class for expanded clones.

clone_size: -
v_call: TRBV3-1/TRBV3-2
j_call: TRBJ1-4
d_call: -
cdr3_nt: TGTGCCAGCAGCCAAGACCCGGGGGAGGATGAAAAACTGTTTTTT
cdr3_aa: CASSQDPGEDEKLFF

clone_size: -
v_call: TRBV7-9
j_call: TRBJ2-1
d_call: -
cdr3_nt: TGTGCCAGCAGCTACGCGAGCTCCTACAATGAGCAGTTCTTC
cdr3_aa: CASSYASSYNEQFF

clone_size: -
v_call: TRBV5-1
j_call: TRBJ1-2
d_call: -
cdr3_nt: TGCGCCAGCAGCTCGCAGGGTATCACGGACTATGGCTACACCTTC
cdr3_aa: CASSSQGITDYGYTF

clone_size: -
v_call: TRBV30
j_call: TRBJ2-3
d_call: -
cdr3_nt: TGTGCCTGGAGAGGGTTTACTAGCACAGATACGCAGTATTTT
cdr3_aa: CAWRGFTSTDTQYF

clone_size: -
v_call: TRBV5-1
j_call: TRBJ2-2
d_call: TRBD2
cdr3_nt: TGCGCCAGCAGCTTGGGGGGACTAGCGGTACTCACCGGGGAGCTGTTTTTT
cdr3_aa: CASSLGGLAVLTGELFF

clone_size: once
v_call: TRBV5-1
j_call: TRBJ1-1
d_call: TRBD1
cdr3_nt: TGCGCCAGCAGCCTTCGACAGGGAGTGAACACTGAAGCTTTCTTT
cdr3_aa: CASSLRQGVNTEAFF

clone_size: -
v_call: TRBV5-1
j_call: TRBJ1-6
d_call: -
cdr3_nt: TGCGCCAGCAGTCCCTACGGGCGGGAGAATAATTCACCCCTCCACTTT
cdr3_aa: CASSPYGRENNSPLHF

clone_size: -
v_call: TRBV7-9
j_call: TRBJ1-4
d_call: -
cdr3_nt: TGTGCCAGCAGCGCCGAGAGAGCAACTAATGAAAAACTGTTTTTT
cdr3_aa: CASSAERATNEKLFF

clone_size: -
v_call: TRBV7-9
j_call: TRBJ2-2
d_call: -
cdr3_nt: TGTGCCAGCAGCTTAGCAACCGGGGAGCTGTTTTTT
cdr3_aa: CASSLATGELFF

clone_size: -
v_call: TRBV24-1
j_call: TRBJ2-2
d_call: TRBD2
cdr3_nt: TGTGCCACCAGTGATTTCGGCTCTAGCGGGGGTTCCGGGGAGCTGTTTTTT
cdr3_aa: CATSDFGSSGGSGELFF

clone_size: -
v_call: TRBV5-1
j_call: TRBJ1-4
d_call: TRBD1
cdr3_nt: TGCGCCAGCAGCTTGGCCCGGGACAGAAATGAAAAACTGTTTTTT
cdr3_aa: CASSLARDRNEKLFF

clone_size: -
v_call: TRBV6-5
j_call: TRBJ1-2
d_call: -
cdr3_nt: TGTGCCAGCAGTTACTCGATGTCCAGGGCAGATGGCTACACCTTC
cdr3_aa: CASSYSMSRADGYTF

clone_size: -
v_call: TRBV7-9
j_call: TRBJ1-1
d_call: -
cdr3_nt: TGTGCCAGCAGCCTTCAGCAGAACCCGAACACTGAAGCTTTCTTT
cdr3_aa: CASSLQQNPNTEAFF

clone_size: -
v_call: TRBV15
j_call: TRBJ2-7
d_call: -
cdr3_nt: TGTGCCACCAGCAGCGGACTGAGACCTTACGAGCAGTACTTC
cdr3_aa: CATSSGLRPYEQYF

clone_size: -
v_call: TRBV12-3/TRBV12-4
j_call: TRBJ2-7
d_call: -
cdr3_nt: TGTGCCAGCAGTTCCCCTTCACGGGAGAGGCAGTACTTC
cdr3_aa: CASSSPSRERQYF

clone_size: -
v_call: TRBV7-3
j_call: TRBJ2-5
d_call: -
cdr3_nt: TGTGCCAGCAGCTTAAAGGCGGGGGAGACCCAGTACTTC
cdr3_aa: CASSLKAGETQYF

clone_size: -
v_call: TRBV28
j_call: TRBJ2-3
d_call: TRBD2
cdr3_nt: TGTGCCAGCAGTCTTGGGACTAGCGGGGGCCCCAGCACAGATACGCAGTATTTT
cdr3_aa: CASSLGTSGGPSTDTQYF

clone_size: -
v_call: TRBV4-3
j_call: TRBJ2-5
d_call: TRBD2
cdr3_nt: TGCGCCAGCAGCCAAGATGTTACGCAGGCCCTAGCGGGGACCCAGTACTTC
cdr3_aa: CASSQDVTQALAGTQYF

clone_size: -
v_call: TRBV11-2
j_call: TRBJ2-7
d_call: TRBD2
cdr3_nt: TGTGCCAGCATCGTAGCGGGGGGATACGAGCAGTACTTC
cdr3_aa: CASIVAGGYEQYF

clone_size: -
v_call: TRBV11-3
j_call: TRBJ2-1
d_call: -
cdr3_nt: TGTGCCAGCAGCTTAGGCGACTCGTACAATGAGCAGTTCTTC
cdr3_aa: CASSLGDSYNEQFF

clone_size: -
v_call: TRBV5-8
j_call: TRBJ2-2
d_call: TRBD1
cdr3_nt: TGTGCCAGCAGGAAGACAGGGACAAAGGTTGGGGAGCTGTTTTTT
cdr3_aa: CASRKTGTKVGELFF

clone_size: -
v_call: TRBV4-1
j_call: TRBJ2-7
d_call: -
cdr3_nt: TGCGCCAGCAGCCAAGTTAAGGCTGGGAGCGAGCAGTACTTC
cdr3_aa: CASSQVKAGSEQYF

clone_size: -
v_call: TRBV6-2/TRBV6-3
j_call: TRBJ2-2
d_call: TRBD1
cdr3_nt: TGTGCCAGCAGTCACGACAGGGTGAACACCGGGGAGCTGTTTTTT
cdr3_aa: CASSHDRVNTGELFF

clone_size: -
v_call: TRBV11-2
j_call: TRBJ1-5
d_call: -
cdr3_nt: TGTGCCAGCAGCTTAGAATGGGGGGGCAATCAGCCCCAGCATTTT
cdr3_aa: CASSLEWGGNQPQHF

clone_size: -
v_call: TRBV11-2
j_call: TRBJ1-3
d_call: -
cdr3_nt: TGTGCCAGCAGCTTAGTCGCGGGGGCTGGAAACACCATATATTTT
cdr3_aa: CASSLVAGAGNTIYF

clone_size: -
v_call: TRBV2
j_call: TRBJ1-5
d_call: TRBD1
cdr3_nt: TGTGCCAGCAGGACAGGGCGGGACCAGCCCCAGCATTTT
cdr3_aa: CASRTGRDQPQHF

clone_size: -
v_call: TRBV7-9
j_call: TRBJ2-5
d_call: TRBD1
cdr3_nt: TGTGCCAGCAGCGCTGGGGACAGTTCAGAGACCCAGTACTTC
cdr3_aa: CASSAGDSSETQYF

clone_size: -
v_call: TRBV4-3
j_call: TRBJ1-2
d_call: -
cdr3_nt: TGCGCCAGCAGCCAAGATCAGGGGTACTATGGCTACACCTTC
cdr3_aa: CASSQDQGYYGYTF

clone_size: -
v_call: TRBV5-6
j_call: TRBJ2-1
d_call: -
cdr3_nt: TGTGCCAGCAGCTTGGCGGGCCGGGACCCCCTGGGGAATGAGCAGTTCTTC
cdr3_aa: CASSLAGRDPLGNEQFF

clone_size: -
v_call: TRBV5-5
j_call: TRBJ2-2
d_call: -
cdr3_nt: TGTGCCAGCAGCAACAGGGAACTCACCGGGGAGCTGTTTTTT
cdr3_aa: CASSNRELTGELFF

clone_size: -
v_call: TRBV18
j_call: TRBJ2-7
d_call: TRBD1
cdr3_nt: TGTGCCAGCTCACCACCGGGACAGCTGGAGCAGTACTTC
cdr3_aa: CASSPPGQLEQYF

clone_size: -
v_call: TRBV5-1
j_call: TRBJ1-4
d_call: -
cdr3_nt: TGCGCCAGCAGCTATGGAGGGGATGAAAAACTGTTTTTT
cdr3_aa: CASSYGGDEKLFF

clone_size: few
v_call: TRBV10-1
j_call: TRBJ2-7
d_call: -
cdr3_nt: TGCGCCAGCAGTGAGTCAGGGCAGACTTATCCCTACGAGCAGTACTTC
cdr3_aa: CASSESGQTYPYEQYF

clone_size: once
v_call: TRBV11-2
j_call: TRBJ2-5
d_call: TRBD1
cdr3_nt: TGTGCCAGCAGCCGCGCAGGACAGGGACAAGAGACCCAGTACTTC
cdr3_aa: CASSRAGQGQETQYF

clone_size: -
v_call: TRBV12-3/TRBV12-4
j_call: TRBJ2-3
d_call: -
cdr3_nt: TGTGCCAGCAGCATCCCGAATGGGTATACGCAGTATTTT
cdr3_aa: CASSIPNGYTQYF

clone_size: -
v_call: TRBV4-1
j_call: TRBJ2-1
d_call: TRBD1
cdr3_nt: TGCGCCAGCAGCCAGCTGTTCAGGGGGCTTGTCAATGAGCAGTTCTTC
cdr3_aa: CASSQLFRGLVNEQFF

clone_size: -
v_call: TRBV19
j_call: TRBJ1-5
d_call: -
cdr3_nt: TGTGCCAGTCAATTGGTAACAGGCGCGCCGGAGCCCCAGCATTTT
cdr3_aa: CASQLVTGAPEPQHF

clone_size: -
v_call: TRBV4-1
j_call: TRBJ1-1
d_call: -
cdr3_nt: TGCGCCAGCAGCCAAGATCCCCAATCCGGGGGAAGGACTGAAGCTTTCTTT
cdr3_aa: CASSQDPQSGGRTEAFF

clone_size: -
v_call: TRBV12-3/TRBV12-4
j_call: TRBJ1-1
d_call: -
cdr3_nt: TGTGCCAGCAGAATAGGGGGTACTGAAGCTTTCTTT
cdr3_aa: CASRIGGTEAFF

clone_size: -
v_call: TRBV19
j_call: TRBJ2-7
d_call: TRBD2
cdr3_nt: TGTGCCAGTAGTCAGGCGGGAGGGCCGTATTACGAGCAGTACTTC
cdr3_aa: CASSQAGGPYYEQYF

clone_size: -
v_call: TRBV7-9
j_call: TRBJ1-3
d_call: TRBD1
cdr3_nt: TGTGCCAGCAGCCTGACAGGGTCCACCATATATTTT
cdr3_aa: CASSLTGSTIYF

clone_size: -
v_call: TRBV18
j_call: TRBJ1-1
d_call: TRBD1
cdr3_nt: TGTGCCAGCTCACCTACCGGGACAGGGACTGAAGCTTTCTTT
cdr3_aa: CASSPTGTGTEAFF

clone_size: -
v_call: TRBV4-3
j_call: TRBJ1-1
d_call: -
cdr3_nt: TGCGCCAGCAGCCAAGGAAGGTGGACTGAAGCTTTCTTT
cdr3_aa: CASSQGRWTEAFF

clone_size: -
v_call: TRBV5-5
j_call: TRBJ1-5
d_call: -
cdr3_nt: TGTGCCAGCAGCTTCCTGGACAGTCTTATCGGCCTCTCTGGTCAGCCCCAGCATTTT
cdr3_aa: CASSFLDSLIGLSGQPQHF

clone_size: -
v_call: TRBV27
j_call: TRBJ1-5
d_call: -
cdr3_nt: TGTGCCAGCAGTTTAGCGGGAGGGGGTCAGCCCCAGCATTTT
cdr3_aa: CASSLAGGGQPQHF

clone_size: -
v_call: TRBV28
j_call: TRBJ1-1
d_call: -
cdr3_nt: TGTGCCAGCATTATGGGCACTGAAGCTTTCTTT
cdr3_aa: CASIMGTEAFF

clone_size: -
v_call: TRBV21-1
j_call: TRBJ2-7
d_call: -
cdr3_nt: TGTGCCAGCAGCAAAACCCCCCGGGGGGAGCAGTACTTC
cdr3_aa: CASSKTPRGEQYF

clone_size: -
v_call: TRBV6-1
j_call: TRBJ2-1
d_call: TRBD1
cdr3_nt: TGTGCCAGCAGTGGGGTCGGGACAGGGGATTACAATGAGCAGTTCTTC
cdr3_aa: CASSGVGTGDYNEQFF

clone_size: -
v_call: TRBV28
j_call: TRBJ1-2
d_call: TRBD1
cdr3_nt: TGTGCCAGCAGTCCGCCCGACAGGGGTAATGGCTACACCTTC
cdr3_aa: CASSPPDRGNGYTF